This T cell receptor (beta chain) was captured by sequencing in a study of shared clonotypes between healthy human individuals. Method: immunoSEQ multiplex PCR; TCRdb's copy keeps in-frame clones and lacks some. This table holds roughly 2.5 million clones, more than 90% found once. Trimming removed 6 bases from V and 11 bases from J; junction bases left unmatched: 14. This CDR3 is built from 14 residues. In germline, CDR1 is SEHNR, CDR2 FQNEAQ (reference sequence). This clonotype originated in a man aged 18 to 35 in good health. Sequencing was carried out using naive CD4+ T cells sorted from blood. The subset is: CD45RA+ positively selected. This sequence joins TRBV7-9 and TRBJ1-1; 8 bases are a match to TRBD1. The CDR3 bases are TGTGCCAGCAGATCAGGACAGGGTGAAGTCGGGGCTTTCTTT. Amino acid sequence: CASRSGQGEVGAFF.